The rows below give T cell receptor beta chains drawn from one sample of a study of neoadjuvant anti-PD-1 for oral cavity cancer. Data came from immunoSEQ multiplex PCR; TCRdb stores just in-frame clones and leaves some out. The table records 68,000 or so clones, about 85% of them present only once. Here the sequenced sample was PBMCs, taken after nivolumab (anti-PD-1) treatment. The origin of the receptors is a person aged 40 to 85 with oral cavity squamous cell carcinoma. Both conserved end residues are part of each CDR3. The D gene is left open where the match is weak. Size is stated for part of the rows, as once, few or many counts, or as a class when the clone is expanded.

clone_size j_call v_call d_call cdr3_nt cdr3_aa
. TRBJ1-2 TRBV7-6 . TGTGCCAGCAGCCTAGGGGATGGCTACACCTTC CASSLGDGYTF
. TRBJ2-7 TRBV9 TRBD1 TGTGCCAGCAGCGTACAGGGGGCTACCGAGCAGTACTTC CASSVQGATEQYF
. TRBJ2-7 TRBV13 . TGTGCCAGCAGCTTGATGGTTCAACCTTATGGGGCCTACGAGCAGTACTTC CASSLMVQPYGAYEQYF
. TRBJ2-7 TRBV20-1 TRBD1 TGCAGTGCTTTTCCGGGACAGGGTCCCTACTTC CSAFPGQGPYF
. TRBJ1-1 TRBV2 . TGTGCCAGCAGTGGAGCCAGGTGGCCGGGTGAAGCTTTCTTT CASSGARWPGEAFF
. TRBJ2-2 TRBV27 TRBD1 TGTGCCAGCAGTCCGGGACAGGGAGGGCACGGGGAGCTGTTTTTT CASSPGQGGHGELFF
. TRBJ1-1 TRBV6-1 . TGTGCCAGCAGTGTGGGGGAGAACACTGAAGCTTTCTTT CASSVGENTEAFF
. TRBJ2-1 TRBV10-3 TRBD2 TGTGCCATCAGTGAGGACAGTGGGGCGGGAGAAGGGCACAATGAGCAGTTCTTC CAISEDSGAGEGHNEQFF
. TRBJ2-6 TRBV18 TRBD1 TGTGCCAGCTCACCCGGGGACAGGGTCCAAAACCTGGTCGGGGCCAACGTCCTGACTTTC CASSPGDRVQNLVGANVLTF
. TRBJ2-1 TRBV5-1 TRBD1 TGCGCCAGCAGCGAACCAGGGACAGGGAGCTCTTATGAGCAGTTCTTC CASSEPGTGSSYEQFF
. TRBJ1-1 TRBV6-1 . TGTGCCAGCAGTGAAGGTGGCCAAGGCCCTTTCTTT CASSEGGQGPFF
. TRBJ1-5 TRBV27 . TGTGCCAGCAGTTTAGGGCAGGGATTGGGTCAGCCCCAGCATTTT CASSLGQGLGQPQHF
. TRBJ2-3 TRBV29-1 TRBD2 TGCAGCGTTCAGTCCATAGCGGGCTCAGATACGCAGTATTTT CSVQSIAGSDTQYF
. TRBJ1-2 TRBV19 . TGTGCCAGTAGTCTCCGGACAGCGGATGGCTACACCTTC CASSLRTADGYTF
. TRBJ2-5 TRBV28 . TGTGCCAGCAGTTCTCCCCCCCCCGGGTCCCAAGAGACCCAGTACTTC CASSSPPPGSQETQYF
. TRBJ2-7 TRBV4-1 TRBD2 TGCGCCAGCAGCCAGGCACTAGCGGGAGTCTACGAGCAGTACTTC CASSQALAGVYEQYF
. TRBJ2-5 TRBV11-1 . TGTGCCAGCAGCTTTGAGAACAGCCCGGGACAAGAGACCCAGTACTTC CASSFENSPGQETQYF
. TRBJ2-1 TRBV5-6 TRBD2 TGTGCCAGCAGCCCTAACGGACTAGCGGGAGCTTACTACAATGAGCAGTTCTTC CASSPNGLAGAYYNEQFF
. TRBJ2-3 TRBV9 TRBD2 TGTGCCAGCAGCGTAACTAGCGGGATGACGCAGTATTTT CASSVTSGMTQYF
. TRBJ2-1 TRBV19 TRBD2 TGTGCCAGTACGGGAGCAGCGGGAGGGAAAAATGAGCAGTTCTTC CASTGAAGGKNEQFF
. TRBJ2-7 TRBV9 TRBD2 TGTGCCAGCAGCATGACTAGCGGAACCTACGAGCAGTACTTC CASSMTSGTYEQYF
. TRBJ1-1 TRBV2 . TGTGCCAGCAGCCCCGGACTTGGTGGGGCTTTCTTT CASSPGLGGAFF
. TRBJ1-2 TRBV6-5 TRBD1 TGTGCCAGCAGCCGGGGACAGATCTATGGCTACACCTTC CASSRGQIYGYTF
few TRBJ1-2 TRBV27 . TGTGCCAGCAGCGTAGGTGGGGGGTACTATGGCTACACCTTC CASSVGGGYYGYTF
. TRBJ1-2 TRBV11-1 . TGTGCCAGCAGCCCCGGCTTGGGCCTGGGCTACACCTTC CASSPGLGLGYTF
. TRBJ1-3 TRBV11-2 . TGTGCCAGCAGCTTAGGCCGGCTCTCTGGAAACACCATATATTTT CASSLGRLSGNTIYF
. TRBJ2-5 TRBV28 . TGTGCCAGCAGTTTAAACCTGGATATTGGGCAGGAGACCCAGTACTTC CASSLNLDIGQETQYF
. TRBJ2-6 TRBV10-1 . TGCGCCAGCATTCGGGGGCTTAACCTCTCGAGGGCCAACGTCCTGACTTTC CASIRGLNLSRANVLTF
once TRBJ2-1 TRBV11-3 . TGTGCCAGCAGTCTGGGGGAGGTCTCCTACAATGAGCAGTTCTTC CASSLGEVSYNEQFF
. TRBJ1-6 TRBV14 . TGTGCCAGCAGCCCCCCAGGATATAATTCACCCCTCCACTTT CASSPPGYNSPLHF
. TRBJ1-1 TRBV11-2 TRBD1 TGTGCCAGCAGCCCCCGGACAGGGGGCACTGAAGCTTTCTTT CASSPRTGGTEAFF
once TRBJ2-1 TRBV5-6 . TGTGCCAGCAGCCAGGCCCTCCGGGGCCGGAACAATGAGCAGTTCTTC CASSQALRGRNNEQFF
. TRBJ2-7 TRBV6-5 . TGTGCCAGCAGTTACCGACAGGGACTCTACGAGCAGTACTTC CASSYRQGLYEQYF
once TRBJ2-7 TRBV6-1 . TGTGCCAGCAGTCAAGGGGCCAGCAACTCATTGCAGTACTTC CASSQGASNSLQYF
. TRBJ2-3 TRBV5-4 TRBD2 TGTGCCAGCAGCTCTAGCGGGAGCACAGATACGCAGTATTTT CASSSSGSTDTQYF
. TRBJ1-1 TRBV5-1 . TGCGCCAGCCGCGATCAGGGTGGCACTGAAGCTTTCTTT CASRDQGGTEAFF
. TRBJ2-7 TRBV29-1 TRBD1 TGCAGCGTTGAAGAACAGGGGGTGGGTGAGCAGTACTTC CSVEEQGVGEQYF
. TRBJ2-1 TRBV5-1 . TGCGCCAGCGGCAGGGGAGGAAATGAGCAGTTCTTC CASGRGGNEQFF
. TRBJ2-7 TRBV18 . TGTGCCAGCTCACCGGCCGGGACGGCGTCCTACGAGCAGTACTTC CASSPAGTASYEQYF
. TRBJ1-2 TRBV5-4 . TGTGCCAGCAGCTTGGGGCAGGGCGGCTATGGCTACACCTTC CASSLGQGGYGYTF
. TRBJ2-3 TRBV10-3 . TGTGCCATCAGTGAGTCGTGGGGACGAACTAGCACAGATACGCAGTATTTT CAISESWGRTSTDTQYF
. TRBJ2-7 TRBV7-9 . TGTGCCAGCAGCTTAAGGGGTAGGGACGACGAGCAGTACTTC CASSLRGRDDEQYF
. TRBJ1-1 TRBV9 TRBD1 TGTGCCAGCAGCCTCGCGACAGGGTCCACTGAAGCTTTCTTT CASSLATGSTEAFF
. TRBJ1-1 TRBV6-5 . TGTGCCAGCAGTTATGCTCGGAACACTGAAGCTTTCTTT CASSYARNTEAFF
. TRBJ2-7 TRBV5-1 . TGCGCCAGCAGCTTGAACGTGAAAACCTACGAGCAGTACTTC CASSLNVKTYEQYF